Listed below are T cell receptor beta chains from one sample, sequenced in a study of blood T cell repertoires in COVID-19. The method was immunoSEQ multiplex PCR; TCRdb's version includes in-frame clones alone and lacks a portion of them. The sample contains hundreds of thousands of clones, roughly 90% of which appear only once. Source material: PBMCs or T cells enriched from blood (not recorded which). The receptors were gathered from a woman under 30 with acute COVID-19. CDR3s include the opening cysteine and the closing phenylalanine or tryptophan. A D gene is named only where the DNA matches it firmly. Clone size is shown for a subset of rows, as once, few, many or a class of expanded clone.

j_call v_call d_call clone_size cdr3_nt cdr3_aa
TRBJ1-2 TRBV6-1 TRBD1 NA TGTGCCAGCAGTGAAGCTCTACTACGGGACAGGGTCTATGGCTACACCTTC CASSEALLRDRVYGYTF
TRBJ1-5 TRBV4-1 NA few TGCGCCAGCAGTAGGCAGGGTAACAGCAATCAGCCCCAGCATTTT CASSRQGNSNQPQHF
TRBJ2-7 TRBV6-1 TRBD2 NA TGTGCCAGCAGTGAGGGGCTAGCGGGAGATCCCTACGAGCAGTACTTC CASSEGLAGDPYEQYF
TRBJ1-2 TRBV6-1 NA NA TGTGCCAGCAGTGACCGACAGTCCTATGGCTACACCTTC CASSDRQSYGYTF
TRBJ1-2 TRBV11-2 NA NA TGTGCCAGCAGCTTAGACCAGGGGTTTAGTGGCTACACCTTC CASSLDQGFSGYTF
TRBJ2-5 TRBV11-2 NA NA TGTGCCAGCAGCCCCGGGCGGAAGCAGGGGGAGACCCAGTACTTC CASSPGRKQGETQYF
TRBJ2-7 TRBV11-2 TRBD2 NA TGTGCCAGCAGCCCAGAAGGACTAGTGCCGGGAGGGTCCCCTTACGAGCAGTACTTC CASSPEGLVPGGSPYEQYF
TRBJ2-6 TRBV11-2 NA NA TGTGCCAGCAGCGCATTCACAAGCGGCCACTCTGGGGCCAACGTCCTGACTTTC CASSAFTSGHSGANVLTF
TRBJ1-3 TRBV30 TRBD1 NA TGTGCCTGGCGGGACAGGGGAAACACCATATATTTT CAWRDRGNTIYF
TRBJ1-2 TRBV19 NA NA TGTGCCAGTAGTCTGAACACAGGGTCGGCTAACTATGGCTACACCTTC CASSLNTGSANYGYTF
TRBJ2-7 TRBV6-5 TRBD2 NA TGTGCCAGCACCTCCCTGGGGATAGCGGGAGGGCAGTACTTC CASTSLGIAGGQYF
TRBJ2-3 TRBV7-9 NA NA TGTGCCAGCAGCTTAGCCGAGGGCAATACAGATACGCAGTATTTT CASSLAEGNTDTQYF
TRBJ2-7 TRBV7-3 TRBD1 NA TGTGCCAGCAGCTTAATGCGTTTGGACAGGGGTGATCGGTACGAGCAGTACTTC CASSLMRLDRGDRYEQYF
TRBJ1-2 TRBV6-5 TRBD1 NA TGTGCCAGCAGTAACAGGGGGCCCTATGGCTACACCTTC CASSNRGPYGYTF
TRBJ2-6 TRBV28 NA NA TGTGCCAGCAGAGAAAGGGGACTGACTCTATCTGGGGCCAACGTCCTGACTTTC CASRERGLTLSGANVLTF
TRBJ1-5 TRBV27 NA few TGTGCCAGCAGTTTGGTGGGGACTGCCCATCAGCCCCAGCATTTT CASSLVGTAHQPQHF
TRBJ1-2 TRBV5-1 NA NA TGCGCCAGCAGCTTGGGGACAAGCAACTATGGCTACACCTTC CASSLGTSNYGYTF
TRBJ1-5 TRBV19 TRBD1 NA TGTGCCAGTAGTACATACTCCGGGACAGCCAGCAATCAGCCCCAGCATTTT CASSTYSGTASNQPQHF
TRBJ1-4 TRBV5-4 TRBD1 NA TGTGCCAGCAGCTTGACAGGGGATCATGAAAAACTGTTTTTT CASSLTGDHEKLFF
TRBJ2-1 TRBV6-2/TRBV6-3 NA few TGTGCCAGCAGTTTACAGGACGACTACAATGAGCAGTTCTTC CASSLQDDYNEQFF
TRBJ2-2 TRBV3-1/TRBV3-2 TRBD2 NA TGTGCCAGCAACCTAGCGGGAGTAACCGGGGAGCTGTTTTTT CASNLAGVTGELFF
TRBJ1-1 TRBV12-3/TRBV12-4 NA NA TGTGCCAGCAGTATACAGCTGAACACTGAAGCTTTCTTT CASSIQLNTEAFF
TRBJ1-5 TRBV19 TRBD1 NA TGTGCCAGTAGAGAGGTTGGACAGGGGGCTCAGCCCCAGCATTTT CASREVGQGAQPQHF
TRBJ2-7 TRBV6-1 NA NA TGTGCCAGCAGTGAAGGCAACTATAACCACGAGCAGTACTTC CASSEGNYNHEQYF
TRBJ1-4 TRBV4-1 TRBD1 NA TGCGCCAGCAGCCTGCCACGGGGACAGCTGAATGAAAAACTGTTTTTT CASSLPRGQLNEKLFF
TRBJ1-2 TRBV6-5 NA NA TGTGCCAGCAGGAACGACAGGACCCCTAACTATGGCTACACCTTC CASRNDRTPNYGYTF
TRBJ2-1 TRBV12-3/TRBV12-4 TRBD2 NA TGTGCCAGCAGCGACACGGGCGGGAGCGCGTTCTTC CASSDTGGSAFF
TRBJ1-1 TRBV3-1/TRBV3-2 NA NA TGTGCCAGCAGCCAATTGGGGGGGAACACTGAAGCTTTCTTT CASSQLGGNTEAFF
TRBJ1-2 TRBV28 NA few TGTGCCAGCAGTCCTCGCCCCGGCTATGGCTACACCTTC CASSPRPGYGYTF
TRBJ2-1 TRBV19 TRBD2 NA TGTGCCAGTAGCGATAAGCGGGAGGGCCTTTCCAATGAGCAGTTCTTC CASSDKREGLSNEQFF
TRBJ2-1 TRBV4-3 NA NA TGCGCCAGCAGCCAAGATTTCCAGTACGGGGAGCAGTTCTTC CASSQDFQYGEQFF
TRBJ1-3 TRBV7-2 NA NA TGTGCCAGCAGCTTAGAACAGGGAAACACCATATATTTT CASSLEQGNTIYF
TRBJ2-4 TRBV28 NA NA TGTGCCAGCAGTACCGGACCCTCAGGGTGGATTATGAACATTCAGTACTTC CASSTGPSGWIMNIQYF
TRBJ2-2 TRBV12-3/TRBV12-4 NA NA TGTGCCAGCAGTTCACAGGGTACCGGGGAGCTGTTTTTT CASSSQGTGELFF
TRBJ1-2 TRBV18 TRBD1 NA TGTGCCAGCTCACCGCGGACAGGGGGCGGCAACTATGGCTACACCTTC CASSPRTGGGNYGYTF
TRBJ2-3 TRBV7-9 NA NA TGTGCCAGCAGCTTCGGAGGCACAGATACGCAGTATTTT CASSFGGTDTQYF
TRBJ2-1 TRBV7-9 TRBD2 NA TGTGCCAGCTATGGACGGAGGACTAGCGGGAGGAATGAGCAGTTCTTC CASYGRRTSGRNEQFF
TRBJ2-7 TRBV10-2 NA NA TGCGCCAGCACTCACCCTCCCAGGGGCTACGAGCAGTACTTC CASTHPPRGYEQYF
TRBJ2-7 TRBV23-1 TRBD1 NA TGCGCCAGCAGTTTCCGACAGGGGGCTTCTGGCGAGCAGTACTTC CASSFRQGASGEQYF